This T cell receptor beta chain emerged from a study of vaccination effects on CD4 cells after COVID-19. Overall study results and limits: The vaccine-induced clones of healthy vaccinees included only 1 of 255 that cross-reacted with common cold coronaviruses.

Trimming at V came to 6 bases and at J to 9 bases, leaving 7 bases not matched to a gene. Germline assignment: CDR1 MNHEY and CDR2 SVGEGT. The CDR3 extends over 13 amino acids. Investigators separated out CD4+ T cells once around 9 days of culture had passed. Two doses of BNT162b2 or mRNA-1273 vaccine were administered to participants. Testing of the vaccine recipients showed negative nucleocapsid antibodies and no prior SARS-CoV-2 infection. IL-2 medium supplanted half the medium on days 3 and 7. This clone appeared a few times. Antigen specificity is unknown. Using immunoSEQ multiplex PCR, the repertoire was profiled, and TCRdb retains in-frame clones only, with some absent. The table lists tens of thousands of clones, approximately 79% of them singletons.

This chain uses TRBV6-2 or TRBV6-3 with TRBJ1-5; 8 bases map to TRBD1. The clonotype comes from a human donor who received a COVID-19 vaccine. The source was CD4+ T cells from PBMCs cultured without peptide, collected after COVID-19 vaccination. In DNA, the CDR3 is TGTGCCAGCAGCTATACAGGGGGTGTGCCCCAGCATTTT. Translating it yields CASSYTGGVPQHF.